This T cell receptor (beta chain) was captured in a study of CD8+ T cells in alopecia areata. Across the whole study: Skin was taken from roughly 6-13-month-old C3H/HeJ graft donors that had spontaneous alopecia and grafted onto roughly 6-11-week-old female C3H/HeJ mice. Study conclusions and caveats: Clonality exceeded that of normal scalp in lesional scalp, most notably in alopecia totalis/universalis. Scalp sample data also include resident alphabeta T cells from normal skin. Against the mouse data, patients shared TCRs less clearly, possibly for HLA reasons.

Sorting used CD4, CD8alpha, NKG2D, NKG2ACE and other markers on pooled cutaneous lymph node cells. This clone came up a few times. What it recognizes is unknown. The gene symbols are mouse symbols. The DNA ends 4 residues before the CDR3 does, and the rest of the CDR3 is filled in from the germline J gene. Other nucleotide sequences in the sample specify the same CDR3. Germline V gene lookup returns CDR1 GKSSPN and CDR2 SITVG. J lost 0 bases, V lost 3 bases, and 4 bases had no gene match. This CDR3 is built from 14 residues. Reverse transcribed after extraction, RNA yielded cDNA as the sequencing template. Using immunoSEQ multiplex PCR, the repertoire was profiled, and TCRdb retains in-frame clones only, with some absent. The counts give 270,000 or so clones, none of them seen only once; roughly 1.2% is held by the top ten.

The receptor's source is a C3H/HeJ mouse with alopecia areata. The MHC haplotype recorded for the strain is H2-k. The chain joins TRBV31 to TRBJ1-2, with 7 bases aligning to TRBD1. Material: CD4+ T cells sorted from a lymph node. Incomplete CDR3 DNA: TGTGCCTGGAGCAGGGACAGAGCAAACTCC. It is translated as CAWSRDRANS. The full-length CDR3 reads as CAWSRDRANSDYTF.